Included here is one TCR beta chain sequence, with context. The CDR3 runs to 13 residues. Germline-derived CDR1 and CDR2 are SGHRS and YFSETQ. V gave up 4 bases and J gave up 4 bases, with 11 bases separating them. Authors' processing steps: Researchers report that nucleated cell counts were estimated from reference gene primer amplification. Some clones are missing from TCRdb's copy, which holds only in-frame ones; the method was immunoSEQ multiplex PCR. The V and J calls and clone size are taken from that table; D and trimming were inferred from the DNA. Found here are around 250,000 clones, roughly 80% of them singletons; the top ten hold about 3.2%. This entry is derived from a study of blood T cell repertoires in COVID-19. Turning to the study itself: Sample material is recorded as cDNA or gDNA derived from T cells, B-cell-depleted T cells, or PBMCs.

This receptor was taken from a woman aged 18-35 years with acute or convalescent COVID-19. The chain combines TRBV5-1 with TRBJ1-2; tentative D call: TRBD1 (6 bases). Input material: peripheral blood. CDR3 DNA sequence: TGCGCCAGCAGCACAGGGTCAGCCTATGGCTACACCTTC. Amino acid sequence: CASSTGSAYGYTF.